This TCR beta chain is from a study of blood T cell repertoires in COVID-19. Trimming took 0 bases from V and 4 from J; bases not matched to a gene: 6. Germline CDR1 is LGHNA and CDR2 is YSLEER. The CDR3 loop spans 15 amino acids. Under the authors' procedure: Quantification of nucleated cells was approximated via reference gene primer amplification. Some clones are missing from TCRdb's copy, which holds only in-frame ones; the method was immunoSEQ multiplex PCR. The DNA was the basis for D and trimming; V, J and clone size are from that table. The sample includes 200,000 to 250,000 clones, approximately 90% of them seen just once. Participants reported their clinical history, and cohort assignment relied on those reports.

The receptor was derived from a young woman who had recovered from COVID-19. This sequence joins TRBV4-3 and TRBJ2-7, with 7 bases identical to TRBD1. The sequenced sample was PBMCs or T cells enriched from blood (not recorded which). This CDR3 is CASSQDRGLIYEQYF. CDR3 sequence (DNA): TGCGCCAGCAGCCAAGATAGGGGGCTTATTTACGAGCAGTACTTC.